Listed here is a single T cell receptor beta chain. Its antigen is unidentified. Measured with immunoSEQ multiplex PCR; TCRdb has only the in-frame clones, and not every one. The sample has around 30,000 clones; 92% are singletons. Germline lookup yields CDR1 MRHNA and CDR2 SNTAGT. Trimming pared 5 bases from V and 4 bases from J, leaving 6 bases between. The CDR3 consists of 13 residues. This sample was taken from a study of chemoradiotherapy in HPV16-positive cancers. General observations from the study: HPV-responsive T-cell expansion during chemoradiotherapy was linked to improved recurrence-free survival in HPV16-positive patients.

The sequence was obtained from a human donor with HPV-associated anogenital cancer. This sample comprised blood, obtained from a patient who underwent chemoradiotherapy. The chain has TRBV6-4 and TRBJ2-6; D gene ambiguous. Here the CDR3 reads CASSRDGANVLTF. CDR3 nucleotide sequence: TGTGCCAGCAGTAGAGACGGGGCCAACGTCCTGACTTTC.